The 15 T cell receptor beta chains below come from one sample, sequenced in a study of blood T cell repertoires in COVID-19. Generated by immunoSEQ multiplex PCR, the TCRdb table keeps only in-frame clones and is missing some. The sample carries about 270,000 clones, around 89% recorded once. Source material: PBMCs or T cells enriched from blood (not recorded which). Every receptor here comes from a woman between 35 and 50 years old with acute COVID-19.

This rearrangement joins TRBV6-5 to TRBJ1-6; the D is unclear. The CDR3 runs 14 residues. Looked up from germline, CDR1 is MNHEY and CDR2 is SVGAGI. Trimming took 8 bases from V and 0 from J, leaving 8 bases between them. The CDR3 is CASQASSYNSPLHF. The DNA for the CDR3 is TGTGCCAGCCAGGCGAGCTCCTATAATTCACCCCTCCACTTT.

This clone occurred once. This chain connects TRBV28 to TRBJ2-5; TRBD1 aligns across 7 bases. CDR1 MDHEN and CDR2 SYDVKM come from the germline V gene. The ends lost 4 bases at V and 1 base at J; junction bases unmatched: 6. The CDR3 is made up of 15 amino acids. The CDR3: CASSSLGTVQETQYF. The CDR3 coding sequence is TGTGCCAGCAGTTCATTAGGGACAGTCCAAGAGACCCAGTACTTC.

The rearrangement joins TRBV10-3 to TRBJ2-5, with D possibly TRBD2 on 6 matching bases. With 0 bases removed from V and 3 bases from J, the gap between germline ends came to 17 bases. This CDR3 is 17 amino acids long. Germline V gene data show CDR1 as ENHRY and CDR2 as SYGVKD. DNA of the CDR3: TGTGCCATCAGTGAGTCTGAATTGGGGCGGGGTGAAGAGACCCAGTACTTC. Protein product: CAISESELGRGEETQYF.

The genes are TRBV28 and TRBJ1-5; a possible D gene is TRBD1 (5 bases). In germline, CDR1 is MDHEN, CDR2 SYDVKM. V lost 7 bases and J lost 2, with 15 bases in between. The CDR3 is made up of 15 amino acids. The DNA of the CDR3 is TGTGCCAGCACCTGGGGCAGCTATGGCAATCAGCCCCAGCATTTT. It translates to CASTWGSYGNQPQHF.

The chain employs TRBV7-2 and TRBJ2-5; TRBD2 might be the D (5 bases). V gave up 5 bases and J gave up 2 bases, with 12 bases separating them. Germline V gives CDR1 SGHTA, CDR2 FQGNSA. The CDR3 sequence is 14 residues long. The CDR3 protein is CASSMRTEQETQYF. CDR3 nucleotides: TGTGCCAGCAGCATGAGGACTGAGCAAGAGACCCAGTACTTC.

The CDR3 DNA is TGTGCCACCAGTGAACACAAGACTAGCGGGAGTACAGATACGCAGTATTTT. This gives the protein CATSEHKTSGSTDTQYF. This chain links TRBV24-1 with TRBJ2-3, with 12 bases identical to TRBD2. The germline CDR1 and CDR2 sequences are KGHDR and SFDVKD. V was clipped by 4 bases and J by 3 bases; unmatched bases: 7. The CDR3 consists of 17 residues.

V is TRBV14 and J is TRBJ2-3, with TRBD2 matching over 14 bases. CDR3 size: 16 residues. Germline V gene data show CDR1 as SGHDN and CDR2 as FVKESK. V lost 4 bases, J lost 4 bases, and 4 bases stayed unmatched. The CDR3 sequence: CASSPRLAGGADTQYF. CDR3 DNA sequence: TGTGCCAGCAGCCCCAGACTAGCGGGAGGGGCAGATACGCAGTATTTT.

V usage is TRBV3-1 (or the pseudogene TRBV3-2) and J usage is TRBJ2-1; 14 nucleotides agree with TRBD2. This CDR3 is 17 amino acids long. The J segment lost 7 bases and the V segment lost 2 bases, leaving 7 bases of the junction unmatched. From germline, CDR1 is LGHDT and CDR2 YNNKEL (reference sequence). In DNA form, the CDR3 reads TGTGCCAGCAGCCAAAGCGGGGGGACTAGCGGGAGTAATGAGCAGTTCTTC. Its translation: CASSQSGGTSGSNEQFF.

The rearrangement links TRBV15 to TRBJ2-2; maybe TRBD1 (5 bases). Per germline, CDR1 LNHNV and CDR2 YYDKDF (reference sequence). This CDR3 comprises 15 residues. V lost 3 bases to trimming and J lost 5 bases, with 13 bases between them. The CDR3 DNA follows: TGTGCCACCAGCAGGAACGGTTACAGGACCGGGGAGCTGTTTTTT. Residues: CATSRNGYRTGELFF.

In the case of this clone: The sample carries other DNA sequences with the same CDR3. The J gene is TRBJ1-1, the V gene TRBV7-2; no clear D gene. This CDR3 is built from 13 residues. Per germline, CDR1 SGHTA and CDR2 FQGNSA. V lost 3 bases to trimming and J lost 1 base, with 6 bases between them. CDR3 sequence (DNA): TGTGCCAGCAGCTTGATCAGGAACACTGAAGCTTTCTTT. This sequence encodes CASSLIRNTEAFF.

V usage is TRBV6-5 and J usage is TRBJ1-6, with D perhaps matching TRBD1 (6 bases). The CDR3 is made up of 14 amino acids. V shed 3 bases and J shed 9 bases, with 12 bases lying between them. Per the germline V gene, CDR1 is MNHEY and CDR2 is SVGAGI. As DNA, the CDR3 is TGTGCCAGCAGTTATACAGGGCCGTCTTCACCCCTCCACTTT. Its translation: CASSYTGPSSPLHF.

V and J are TRBV28 and TRBJ1-3; D is unresolved. V was shortened by 8 bases and J by 0 bases, with 8 bases between the two germline ends. This CDR3 has 13 residues. The germline CDR1 and CDR2 sequences are MDHEN and SYDVKM. The CDR3: CASSTNSGNTIYF. In DNA form, the CDR3 reads TGTGCCAGCTCTACCAACTCTGGAAACACCATATATTTT.

The V call is TRBV5-1, the J call TRBJ2-3; 8 bases map to TRBD2. This CDR3 comprises 14 residues. In germline, CDR1 is SGHRS, CDR2 YFSETQ. Trimming cost V 7 bases and J 3 bases; bases outside gene matches: 7. The DNA for the CDR3 is TGCGCCAGCGAACGGGAGGGCCAAACAGATACGCAGTATTTT. This encodes CASEREGQTDTQYF.

The chain uses TRBV3-1 (or the pseudogene TRBV3-2) and TRBJ1-2; the match to TRBD1 covers 8 bases. The J segment lost 6 bases and the V segment lost 4 bases, leaving 7 bases of the junction unmatched. CDR1 LGHDT and CDR2 YNNKEL come from the germline V gene (reference sequence). There are 14 residues in the CDR3. The CDR3 nucleotides read TGTGCCAGCAGCCTACGGACAGGGAGGAATGGCTACACCTTC. It is translated as CASSLRTGRNGYTF.

The chain links TRBV7-3 to TRBJ2-1, with 10 bases that match TRBD1. Trimming cost V 2 bases and J 7 bases; bases outside gene matches: 5. CDR3 length: 15 residues. CDR1 and CDR2 (germline): SGHTA, FQGTGA. This CDR3 reads CASSLRQGARNEQFF. The CDR3 coding sequence is TGTGCCAGCAGCTTACGACAGGGGGCGCGGAATGAGCAGTTCTTC.